This paragraph covers one T cell receptor (beta chain) sequence. The sample originates from a study of blood T cell repertoires in COVID-19. Overall study context: Donors in the United States, Italy and Spain gave samples during acute or convalescent COVID-19. From T cells, B-cell-depleted T cells, or PBMCs came the material, which was cDNA or gDNA.

Per the original data handling: Quantification of nucleated cells was approximated via reference gene primer amplification. The method was immunoSEQ multiplex PCR; TCRdb's version includes in-frame clones alone and lacks a portion of them. V and J calls and clone size are copied from that table; D and trimming were computed from the DNA. In the table there are around 46,000 clones, over 80% of which are singletons. Trimming took 6 bases from V and 8 from J; bases not matched to a gene: 6. The CDR3 has 13 amino acids. Per germline, CDR1 LNHDA and CDR2 SQIVND (reference sequence). This chain links TRBV19 with TRBJ2-4, with 8 nucleotides matching TRBD1. The material sequenced was peripheral blood. The source is a man between 45 and 60 years old with acute or convalescent COVID-19. CDR3 nucleotides: TGTGCCAGTAGCGACAGGGGTGGGGACATTCAGTACTTC. Translation: CASSDRGGDIQYF.